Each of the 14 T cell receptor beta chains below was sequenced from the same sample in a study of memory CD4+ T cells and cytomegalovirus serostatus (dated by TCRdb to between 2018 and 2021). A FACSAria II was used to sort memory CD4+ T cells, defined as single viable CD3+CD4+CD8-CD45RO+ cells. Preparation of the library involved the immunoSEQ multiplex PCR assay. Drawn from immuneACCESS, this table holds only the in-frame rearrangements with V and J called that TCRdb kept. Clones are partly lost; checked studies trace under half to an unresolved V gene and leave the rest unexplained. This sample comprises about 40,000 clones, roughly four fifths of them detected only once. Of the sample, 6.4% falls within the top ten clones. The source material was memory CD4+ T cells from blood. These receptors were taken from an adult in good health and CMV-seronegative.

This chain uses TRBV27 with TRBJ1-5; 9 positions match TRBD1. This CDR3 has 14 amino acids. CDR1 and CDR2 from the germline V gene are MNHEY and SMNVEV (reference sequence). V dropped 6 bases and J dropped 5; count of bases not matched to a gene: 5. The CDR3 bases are TGTGCCAGCAGAGAGGGACAGGGCCATCAGCCCCAGCATTTT. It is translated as CASREGQGHQPQHF.

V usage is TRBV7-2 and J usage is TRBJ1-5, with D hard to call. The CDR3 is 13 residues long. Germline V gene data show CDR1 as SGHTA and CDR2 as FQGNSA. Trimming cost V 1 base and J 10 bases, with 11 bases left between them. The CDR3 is CASSLVRGNPQHF. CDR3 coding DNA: TGTGCCAGCAGCTTAGTTCGGGGTAATCCCCAGCATTTT.

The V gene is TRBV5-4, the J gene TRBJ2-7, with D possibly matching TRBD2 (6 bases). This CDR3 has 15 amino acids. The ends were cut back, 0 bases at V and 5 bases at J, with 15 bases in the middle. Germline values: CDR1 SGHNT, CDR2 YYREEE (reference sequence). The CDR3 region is CASSLDAGPVDEQYF. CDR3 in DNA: TGTGCCAGCAGCTTGGATGCGGGGCCGGTGGACGAGCAGTACTTC.

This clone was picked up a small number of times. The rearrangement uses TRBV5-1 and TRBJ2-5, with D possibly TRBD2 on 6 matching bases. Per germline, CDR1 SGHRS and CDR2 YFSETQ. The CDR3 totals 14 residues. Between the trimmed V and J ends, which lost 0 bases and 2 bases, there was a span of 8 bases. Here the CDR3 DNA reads TGCGCCAGCAGCTTGGTAGCGGATCAAGAGACCCAGTACTTC. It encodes CASSLVADQETQYF.

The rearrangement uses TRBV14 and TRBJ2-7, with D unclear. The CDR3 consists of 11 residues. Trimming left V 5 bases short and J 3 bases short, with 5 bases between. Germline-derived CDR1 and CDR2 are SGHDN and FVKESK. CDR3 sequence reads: CASSAHYEQYF. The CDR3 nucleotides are TGTGCCAGCAGCGCGCACTACGAGCAGTACTTC. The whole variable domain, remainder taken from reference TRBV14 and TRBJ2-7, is EAGVTQFPSHSVIEKGQTVTLRCDPISGHDNLYWYRRVMGKEIKFLLHFVKESKQDESGMPNNRFLAERTGGTYSTLKVQPAELEDSGVYFCASSAHYEQYFGPGTRLTVT.

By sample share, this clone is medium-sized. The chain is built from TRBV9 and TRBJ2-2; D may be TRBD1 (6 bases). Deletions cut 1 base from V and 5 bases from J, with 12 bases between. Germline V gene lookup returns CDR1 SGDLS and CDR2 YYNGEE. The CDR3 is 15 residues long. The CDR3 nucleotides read TGTGCCAGCAGCGTACAGGGGTTCGCGACCGGGGAGCTGTTTTTT. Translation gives CASSVQGFATGELFF.

The CDR3 spells CASSYTTSGSTYEQYF. The CDR3, as DNA: TGTGCCAGCAGTTACACGACTAGCGGGAGCACCTACGAGCAGTACTTC. The V call is TRBV6-6, the J call TRBJ2-7, with TRBD2 matching 12 bases. The germline CDR1 and CDR2 sequences are MNHNY and SVGAGI (reference sequence). Losses at the gene ends were 2 bases for V and 2 bases for J; bases not matched to a gene: 4. The CDR3 is made up of 16 amino acids.

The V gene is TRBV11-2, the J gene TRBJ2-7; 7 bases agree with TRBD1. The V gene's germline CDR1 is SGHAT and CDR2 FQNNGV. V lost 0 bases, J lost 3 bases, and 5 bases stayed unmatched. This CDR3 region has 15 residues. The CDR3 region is CASSLESGQSYEQYF. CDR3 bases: TGTGCCAGCAGCTTAGAATCGGGACAGAGCTACGAGCAGTACTTC.

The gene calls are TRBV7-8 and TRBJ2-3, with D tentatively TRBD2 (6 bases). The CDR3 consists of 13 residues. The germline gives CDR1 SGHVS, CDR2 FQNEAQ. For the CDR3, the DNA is TGTGTCACGAACGCGGGATTCACAGATACGCAGTATTTT. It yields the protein CVTNAGFTDTQYF. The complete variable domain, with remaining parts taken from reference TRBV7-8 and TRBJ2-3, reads GAGVSQSPRYKVAKRGQDVALRCDPISGHVSLFWYQQALGQGPEFLTYFQNEAQLDKSGLPSDRFFAERPEGSVSTLKIQRTQQEDSAVYLCVTNAGFTDTQYFGPGTRLTVL.

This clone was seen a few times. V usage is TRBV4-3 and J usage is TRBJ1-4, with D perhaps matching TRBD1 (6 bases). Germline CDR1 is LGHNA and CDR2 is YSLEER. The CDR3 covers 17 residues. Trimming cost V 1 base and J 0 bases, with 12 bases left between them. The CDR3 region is CASSQGTASATNEKLFF. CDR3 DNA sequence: TGCGCCAGCAGCCAAGGGACAGCCTCAGCAACTAATGAAAAACTGTTTTTT.

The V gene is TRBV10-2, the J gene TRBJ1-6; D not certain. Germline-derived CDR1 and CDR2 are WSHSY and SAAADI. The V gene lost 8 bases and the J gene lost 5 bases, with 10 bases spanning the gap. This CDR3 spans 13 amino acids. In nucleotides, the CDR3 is TGCGCCAGCTCCGAGGTTAATAATTCACCCCTCCACTTT. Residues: CASSEVNNSPLHF.

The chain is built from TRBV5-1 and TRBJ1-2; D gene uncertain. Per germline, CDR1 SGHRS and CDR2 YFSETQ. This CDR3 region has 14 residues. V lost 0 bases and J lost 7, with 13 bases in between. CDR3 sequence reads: CASSLAEPGPGYTF. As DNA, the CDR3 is TGCGCCAGCAGCTTGGCCGAACCAGGACCTGGCTACACCTTC.

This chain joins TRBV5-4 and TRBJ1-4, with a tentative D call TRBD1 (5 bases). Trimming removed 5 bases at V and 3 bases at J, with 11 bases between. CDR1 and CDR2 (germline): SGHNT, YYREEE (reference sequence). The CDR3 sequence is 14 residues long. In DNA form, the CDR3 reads TGTGCCAGCAGAGCTGCAGGGTCTAATGAAAAACTGTTTTTT. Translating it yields CASRAAGSNEKLFF.

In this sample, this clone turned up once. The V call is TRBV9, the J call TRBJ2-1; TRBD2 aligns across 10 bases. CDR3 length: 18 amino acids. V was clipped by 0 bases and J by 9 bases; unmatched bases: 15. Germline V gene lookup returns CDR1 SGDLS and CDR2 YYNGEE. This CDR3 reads CASSVEVLAGGLSGEQFF. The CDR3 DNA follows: TGTGCCAGCAGCGTAGAGGTTTTAGCGGGAGGCCTCTCGGGTGAGCAGTTCTTC.